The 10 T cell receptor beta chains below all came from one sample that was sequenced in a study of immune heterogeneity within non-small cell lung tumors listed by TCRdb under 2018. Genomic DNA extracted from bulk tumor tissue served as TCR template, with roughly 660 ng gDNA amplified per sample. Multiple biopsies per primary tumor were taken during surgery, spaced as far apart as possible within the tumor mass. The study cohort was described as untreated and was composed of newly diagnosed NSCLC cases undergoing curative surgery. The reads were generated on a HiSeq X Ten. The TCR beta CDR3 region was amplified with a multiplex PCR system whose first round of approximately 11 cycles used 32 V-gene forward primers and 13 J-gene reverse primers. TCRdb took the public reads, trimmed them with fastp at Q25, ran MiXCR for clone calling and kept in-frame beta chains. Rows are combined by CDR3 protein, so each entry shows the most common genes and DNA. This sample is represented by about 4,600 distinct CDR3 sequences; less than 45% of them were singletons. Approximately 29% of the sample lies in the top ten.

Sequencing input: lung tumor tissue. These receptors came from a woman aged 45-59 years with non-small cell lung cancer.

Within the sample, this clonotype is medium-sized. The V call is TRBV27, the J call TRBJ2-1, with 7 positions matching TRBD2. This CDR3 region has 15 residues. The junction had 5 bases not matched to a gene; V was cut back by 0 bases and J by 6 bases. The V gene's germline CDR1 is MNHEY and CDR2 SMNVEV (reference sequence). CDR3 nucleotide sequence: TGTGCCAGCAGTTTATCAAGGGGAGGGCTCAATGAGCAGTTCTTC. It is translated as CASSLSRGGLNEQFF.

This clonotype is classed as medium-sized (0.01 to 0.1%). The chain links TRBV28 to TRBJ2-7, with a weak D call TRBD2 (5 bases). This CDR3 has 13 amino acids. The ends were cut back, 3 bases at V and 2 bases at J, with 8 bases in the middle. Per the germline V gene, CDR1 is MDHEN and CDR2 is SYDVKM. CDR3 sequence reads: CASSLSGAYEQYF. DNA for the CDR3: TGTGCCAGCAGTTTGTCCGGGGCCTACGAGCAGTACTTC.

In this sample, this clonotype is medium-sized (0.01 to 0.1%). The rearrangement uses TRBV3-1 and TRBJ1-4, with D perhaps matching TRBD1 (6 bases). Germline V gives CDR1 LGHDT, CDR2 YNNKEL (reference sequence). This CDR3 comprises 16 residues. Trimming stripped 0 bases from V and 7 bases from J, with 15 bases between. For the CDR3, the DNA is TGTGCCAGCAGCCAAGATTTGGGGGCCGGAGGTGAAAAACTGTTTTTT. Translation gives CASSQDLGAGGEKLFF.

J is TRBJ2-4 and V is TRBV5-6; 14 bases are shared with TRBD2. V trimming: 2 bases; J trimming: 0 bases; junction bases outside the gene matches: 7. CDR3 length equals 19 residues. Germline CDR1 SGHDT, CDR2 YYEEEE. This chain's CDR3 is CASSFRTSGGHLAKNIQYF. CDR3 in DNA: TGTGCCAGCAGCTTCCGGACTAGCGGGGGGCACCTAGCCAAAAACATTCAGTACTTC.

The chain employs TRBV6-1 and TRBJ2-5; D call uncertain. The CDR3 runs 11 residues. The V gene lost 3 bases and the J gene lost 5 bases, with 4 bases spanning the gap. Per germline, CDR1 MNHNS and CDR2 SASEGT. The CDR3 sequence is CASSEYETQYF. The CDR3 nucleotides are TGTGCCAGCAGTGAGTACGAGACCCAGTACTTC.

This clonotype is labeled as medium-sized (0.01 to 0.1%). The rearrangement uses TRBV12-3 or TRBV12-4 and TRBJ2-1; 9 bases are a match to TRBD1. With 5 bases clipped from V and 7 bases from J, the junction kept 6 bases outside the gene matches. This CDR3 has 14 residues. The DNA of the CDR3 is TGTGCCAGCAGTAAAAACAGGGGGCTGAATGAGCAGTTCTTC. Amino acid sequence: CASSKNRGLNEQFF.

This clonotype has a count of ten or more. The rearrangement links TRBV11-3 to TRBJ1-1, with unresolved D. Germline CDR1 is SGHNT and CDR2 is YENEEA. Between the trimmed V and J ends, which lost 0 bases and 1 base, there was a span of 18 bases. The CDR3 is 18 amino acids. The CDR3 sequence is CASSLDSGWVEENTEAFF. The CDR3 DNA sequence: TGTGCCAGCAGCTTAGATTCCGGGTGGGTCGAGGAGAACACTGAAGCTTTCTTT.

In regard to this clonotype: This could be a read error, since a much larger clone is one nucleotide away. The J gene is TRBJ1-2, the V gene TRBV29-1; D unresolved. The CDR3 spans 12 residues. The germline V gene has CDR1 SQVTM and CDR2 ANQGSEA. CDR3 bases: TGCAGCGTTGAAGGCCAGAACTATGGCTACAACTTC. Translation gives CSVEGQNYGYNF.

This chain's CDR3 is CASSARQGAGYEQYF. CDR3 sequence (DNA): TGTGCCAGCAGCGCCCGACAGGGGGCGGGATACGAGCAGTACTTC. The rearrangement uses TRBV7-9 and TRBJ2-7, with 10 positions matching TRBD1. This CDR3 contains 15 residues. Germline CDR1 is SEHNR and CDR2 is FQNEAQ (reference sequence). The J segment lost 4 bases and the V segment lost 5 bases, leaving 8 bases of the junction unmatched.

The CDR3 bases are TGTGCCTGGAGTGTAGGATCAGGGCGACGAAACACCATATATTTT. It translates to CAWSVGSGRRNTIYF. The gene calls are TRBV30 and TRBJ1-3; tentatively, D is TRBD1 (5 bases). This CDR3 has 15 residues. Germline assignment: CDR1 GTSNPN and CDR2 SVGIG (reference sequence). Trimming took 0 bases from V and 5 from J, leaving 14 bases between them.